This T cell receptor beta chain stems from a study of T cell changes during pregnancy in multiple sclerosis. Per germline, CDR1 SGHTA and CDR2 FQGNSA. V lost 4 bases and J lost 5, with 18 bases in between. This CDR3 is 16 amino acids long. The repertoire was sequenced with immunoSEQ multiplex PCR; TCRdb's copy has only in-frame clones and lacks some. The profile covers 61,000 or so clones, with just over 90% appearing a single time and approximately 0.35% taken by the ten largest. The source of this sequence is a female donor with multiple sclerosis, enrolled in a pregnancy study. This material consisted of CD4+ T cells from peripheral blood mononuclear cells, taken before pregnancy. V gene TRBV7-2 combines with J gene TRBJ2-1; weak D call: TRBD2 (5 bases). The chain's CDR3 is CASSSSEGHPHNEQFF. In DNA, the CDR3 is TGTGCCAGCAGCTCAAGTGAGGGTCACCCCCACAATGAGCAGTTCTTC.